This is a list of T cell receptor beta chains from one sample in a study of T cell clones after liver transplantation. Only in-frame clones appear in the TCRdb table, and some are missing; sequencing was by immunoSEQ multiplex PCR. Of tens of thousands of clones in the sample, 70% are singletons; the top ten hold about 3%. Sequencing used CD4+ T cells from blood, obtained at the approximately 16-month timepoint. Every receptor here comes from a human patient who received a liver transplant. Some of the T cells might come from the graft donor. The CDR3 runs from the conserved cysteine through the conserved F or W. A D gene is named only where the DNA matches it firmly. Only some rows state a clone size, as once, few, many or a class for expanded clones.

NA | NA | TRBJ2-5 | TRBV9 | TGTGCCAGCAGCTTAGACTCGTTCCAAGAGACCCAGTACTTC | CASSLDSFQETQYF
few | NA | TRBJ2-7 | TRBV6-5 | TGTGCCAGCAGTTATTCAGGGTCCTACGAGCAGTACTTC | CASSYSGSYEQYF
few | TRBD1 | TRBJ2-1 | TRBV29-1 | TGCAGCGTTGGACAGGGGGGCTACAATGAGCAGTTCTTC | CSVGQGGYNEQFF
NA | TRBD1 | TRBJ1-1 | TRBV19 | TGTGCCAGTAGTCTCCCCGGGGGACAGGGGGGGAGCACTGAAGCTTTCTTT | CASSLPGGQGGSTEAFF
medium-sized | NA | TRBJ1-1 | TRBV30 | TGTGCCTGGAGTCGGGGAATTGACACTGAAGCTTTCTTT | CAWSRGIDTEAFF
NA | TRBD1 | TRBJ1-4 | TRBV5-1 | TGCGCCAGCAGCTCGGGACAGGGAAGAGAAAAACTGTTTTTT | CASSSGQGREKLFF
NA | NA | TRBJ1-2 | TRBV18 | TGTGCCAGCTCACCGGGCCAGGGCCCTAACTATGGCTACACCTTC | CASSPGQGPNYGYTF
NA | TRBD1 | TRBJ2-7 | TRBV15 | TGTGCCACCAGCTCAGGGGGCACATCCTACGAGCAGTACTTC | CATSSGGTSYEQYF
NA | NA | TRBJ2-7 | TRBV7-9 | TGTGCCAGCAGCTTGATCTACGAGCAGTACTTC | CASSLIYEQYF
NA | TRBD1 | TRBJ2-1 | TRBV27 | TGTGCCAGCAGTACCCCAGGGGGCGGGAATGAGCAGTTCTTC | CASSTPGGGNEQFF
NA | NA | TRBJ1-1 | TRBV29-1 | TGCAGCGTTGAAGTACTCTCTGAAGCTTTCTTT | CSVEVLSEAFF
NA | NA | TRBJ2-1 | TRBV30 | TGTGCCTGGAGTTCCTCTCCGTGGGAGCAGTTCTTC | CAWSSSPWEQFF
NA | NA | TRBJ1-2 | TRBV30 | TGTGCCCTATCAGGCTATGGCTACACCTTC | CALSGYGYTF
NA | TRBD1 | TRBJ2-7 | TRBV12-5 | TGTGCTAGTGGTTTGGTAGGACAGGGGGCGATGTACGAGCAGTACTTC | CASGLVGQGAMYEQYF
NA | NA | TRBJ1-1 | TRBV18 | TGTGCCAGCTCACCATATAGGGACAACACTGAAGCTTTCTTT | CASSPYRDNTEAFF
NA | NA | TRBJ1-5 | TRBV27 | TGTGCCAGCAGTTTATCGAGCAGGGGCAATCAGCCCCAGCATTTT | CASSLSSRGNQPQHF
NA | NA | TRBJ1-2 | TRBV6-5 | TGTGCCAGCAGTTACTCAGGAGGAGGGCATTATGGCTACACCTTC | CASSYSGGGHYGYTF
NA | TRBD2 | TRBJ2-3 | TRBV9 | TGTGCCAGCACCCATAGCGGGGGGGCCCAAGATACGCAGTATTTT | CASTHSGGAQDTQYF
few | NA | TRBJ2-1 | TRBV19 | TGTGCCAGTAGTACGTTCTTCACTAAAACATTCTCCTACAATGAGCAGTTCTTC | CASSTFFTKTFSYNEQFF
NA | NA | TRBJ2-4 | TRBV28 | TGTGCCAGCAGTCCTCAAGCCAGGGGGGGAAACATTCAGTACTTC | CASSPQARGGNIQYF
NA | TRBD1 | TRBJ1-1 | TRBV18 | TGTGCCAGCTCACGGGACAGCAACACTGAAGCTTTCTTT | CASSRDSNTEAFF
NA | NA | TRBJ2-1 | TRBV2 | TGTGCCAGCAGTGAAGCCGGAACAGGGAATTACAATGAGCAGTTCTTC | CASSEAGTGNYNEQFF
once | NA | TRBJ2-1 | TRBV29-1 | TGCAGCGTAACCCGACAGAGTGGAGCCAATGAGCAGTTCTTC | CSVTRQSGANEQFF
NA | TRBD2 | TRBJ2-1 | TRBV7-2 | TGTGCCAGCAGCTTAGCAGCGGGAGGGCCTGGTGAGCAGTTCTTC | CASSLAAGGPGEQFF
NA | NA | TRBJ1-1 | TRBV2 | TGTGCCACAGTAAACAGAGGGAACACTGAAGCTTTCTTT | CATVNRGNTEAFF
NA | TRBD1 | TRBJ2-3 | TRBV28 | TGTGCCTCTAAGGACAGGGTAGTAGATACGCAGTATTTT | CASKDRVVDTQYF
NA | TRBD1 | TRBJ2-1 | TRBV6-1 | TGTGCCAGCAGTACCGGGACAGGAAACAATGAGCAGTTCTTC | CASSTGTGNNEQFF
NA | NA | TRBJ2-3 | TRBV5-1 | TGCGCCAGCAGCGCCTCTTCTGCGGGATCTCCAGATACGCAGTATTTT | CASSASSAGSPDTQYF
once | TRBD1 | TRBJ1-3 | TRBV19 | TGTGCCAGTACCACAGGGGGCGAAGGCGGAAACACCATATATTTT | CASTTGGEGGNTIYF
NA | TRBD1 | TRBJ1-2 | TRBV28 | TGTGCCAGCAGGGGGACAGGGGGCCTCGGCGGCTACACCTTC | CASRGTGGLGGYTF
NA | TRBD2 | TRBJ2-1 | TRBV7-2 | TGTGCCAGCAGCTTAGTTGGCCTAGCGGGGAATGAGCAGTTCTTC | CASSLVGLAGNEQFF
NA | NA | TRBJ2-3 | TRBV9 | TGTGCCAGCAGCGCCAGACAGGAGCTTGATACGCAGTATTTT | CASSARQELDTQYF
NA | NA | TRBJ2-2 | TRBV7-6 | TGTGCCAGCAGCTTAGCGGTCACGAACACCGGGGAGCTGTTTTTT | CASSLAVTNTGELFF
NA | NA | TRBJ2-1 | TRBV10-2 | TGCGCCAGCAGTGAGCACGTTGAGCAGTTCTTC | CASSEHVEQFF
NA | NA | TRBJ2-5 | TRBV5-1 | TGCGCCAGCAGCTTGTCGACAGCGGACCAAGAGACCCAGTACTTC | CASSLSTADQETQYF
NA | NA | TRBJ2-7 | TRBV10-3 | TGTGCCATCAGTGACTTCTCGGCTAGCTCCCACGAGCAGTACTTC | CAISDFSASSHEQYF
NA | TRBD2 | TRBJ2-2 | TRBV2 | TGTGCCCGCAGCGGTAGCGGGGGGGCTAACACCGGGGAGCTGTTTTTT | CARSGSGGANTGELFF
NA | TRBD2 | TRBJ2-1 | TRBV5-1 | TGCGCCAGCAGCCCTACTAGCGGGGGAAACAATGAGCAGTTCTTC | CASSPTSGGNNEQFF
NA | TRBD1 | TRBJ2-5 | TRBV15 | TGTGCCACTCCGGTCCGGGACAGGGATAAACTTGGGACCCAGTACTTC | CATPVRDRDKLGTQYF
NA | TRBD2 | TRBJ2-5 | TRBV11-2 | TGTGCCACCGGGGGGTTACAAGAGACCCAGTACTTC | CATGGLQETQYF
NA | TRBD2 | TRBJ2-5 | TRBV19 | TGTGCCAGTAGTCCCGCGGGGGGGCAAGAGACCCAGTACTTC | CASSPAGGQETQYF